The rows below give T cell receptor beta chains drawn from one sample of a study of beta chain features in type 1 diabetes. Data came from immunoSEQ multiplex PCR; TCRdb stores just in-frame clones and leaves some out. The sample lists about 110,000 clones, less than 40% occurring once. The sequencing sample was made of stem cell memory CD4+ T cells from blood. The receptors derive from a woman aged 18-29 years in good health. Each CDR3 is given with its conserved first and last residue. D genes are given only for firm matches. Clone size is not always given. Where it is, it says once, few, many or a class for expanded clones.

D gene,V gene,clone size,J gene,CDR3 DNA,CDR3 protein
-,TRBV9,few,TRBJ1-1,TGTGCCAGCAGCGTAGTGAGGGTCACTGAAGCTTTCTTT,CASSVVRVTEAFF
TRBD1,TRBV29-1,few,TRBJ2-5,TGCAGCGTTGAAAAGACAGGGGTAGAGACCCAGTACTTC,CSVEKTGVETQYF
-,TRBV20-1,-,TRBJ2-7,TGCAGTGCTAGAGATAGGCCTAGGCAGTACTTC,CSARDRPRQYF
TRBD1,TRBV5-1,-,TRBJ1-2,TGCGCCAGCAGCTTGGCCGGGACAGGAACAGGTCGTCGAGGCTACACCTTC,CASSLAGTGTGRRGYTF
-,TRBV5-1,once,TRBJ1-1,TGCGCCAGCAGCTTCGGGGGCACTGAAGCTTTCTTT,CASSFGGTEAFF
-,TRBV28,-,TRBJ2-7,TGTGCCAGCGGACCCCCGGACAGAAGATACTTC,CASGPPDRRYF
-,TRBV25-1,-,TRBJ2-2,TGTGCCAGCAGTGAAACGGGACAGAACACCGGGGAGCTGTTTTTT,CASSETGQNTGELFF
-,TRBV9,-,TRBJ1-5,TGTGCCAGCAGCGTAGGAAGGGGGCCCCAGCATTTT,CASSVGRGPQHF
TRBD1,TRBV7-9,-,TRBJ1-2,TGTGCCAGCAGCCCCCAGACAGGGTTTGGCTACACCTTC,CASSPQTGFGYTF
-,TRBV10-3,once,TRBJ1-2,TGTGCCATCAGTGAGTCGACTCAGGGGATGTATGGCTACACCTTC,CAISESTQGMYGYTF
-,TRBV28,-,TRBJ2-3,TGTGCCAGCAGTTTATTGGCAGGCCGCACAGATACGCAGTATTTT,CASSLLAGRTDTQYF
-,TRBV18,few,TRBJ2-1,TGTGCCAGCTCACCTGGACTATCCTTTAACAATGAGCAGTTCTTC,CASSPGLSFNNEQFF
TRBD1,TRBV5-1,-,TRBJ1-4,TGCGCCAGCAGCTCCGACAGGGCTGGAAATGAAAAACTGTTTTTT,CASSSDRAGNEKLFF
TRBD1,TRBV30,-,TRBJ2-7,TGTGCCTGGAGTCTTTCTAGGGGACAGCACTCCTACGAGCAGTACTTC,CAWSLSRGQHSYEQYF
-,TRBV7-3,few,TRBJ1-5,TGTGCCAGCAGCGGGTATACGACAGTGGTCAATCAGCCCCAGCATTTT,CASSGYTTVVNQPQHF
-,TRBV7-9,few,TRBJ2-7,TGTGCCAGCAGCTTAGGTTGGGGGCGGTACGAGCAGTACTTC,CASSLGWGRYEQYF
-,TRBV29-1,-,TRBJ1-2,TGCAGCGTTGACCCATTGACGGGGGTCTATGGCTACACCTTC,CSVDPLTGVYGYTF
-,TRBV30,-,TRBJ2-4,TGTGCCTGGAGTCTAGCCAAAAACATTCAGTACTTC,CAWSLAKNIQYF
TRBD1,TRBV7-9,-,TRBJ1-1,TGTGCCAGCAGCTTAAAAGGGGGCGAGAACACTGAAGCTTTCTTT,CASSLKGGENTEAFF
-,TRBV5-4,-,TRBJ1-5,TGTGCCAGCAGCTCCGACAGAGGCTTCCAGCATTTT,CASSSDRGFQHF
-,TRBV5-6,-,TRBJ2-7,TGTGCCAGCAGCTTAATAAGGGGTTCCTACGAGCAGTACTTC,CASSLIRGSYEQYF
TRBD2,TRBV19,-,TRBJ2-7,TGTGCCAGTAGTACACTAGCGGGGGCCTACGAGCAGTACTTC,CASSTLAGAYEQYF
TRBD1,TRBV29-1,-,TRBJ1-2,TGCAGCGTTGGGACAGGGACGATCTATGGCTACACCTTC,CSVGTGTIYGYTF
TRBD2,TRBV7-2,few,TRBJ2-1,TGTGCCAGCAGCTACACTAGCGGCTCCTACAATGAGCAGTTCTTC,CASSYTSGSYNEQFF
-,TRBV10-3,few,TRBJ2-7,TGTGCCATCCAACCGGGACTGAACTCCTACGAGCAGTACTTC,CAIQPGLNSYEQYF
TRBD2,TRBV18,-,TRBJ2-1,TGTGCCAGCTCGCCGGGACTAGCTGACAATGAGCAGTTCTTC,CASSPGLADNEQFF
TRBD1,TRBV7-3,-,TRBJ2-6,TGTGCCAGCAGCTTTGGGACAGGGGCTGGGGCCAACGTCCTGACTTTC,CASSFGTGAGANVLTF
-,TRBV13,-,TRBJ1-5,TGTGCCAGCAGCCCCCTTACCCGGGACAACGGGGACCAGCCCCAGCATTTT,CASSPLTRDNGDQPQHF